This T cell receptor (beta chain) was documented in a study of Graves' ophthalmopathy and Graves' hyperthyroidism. Background on the study: Peripheral blood collection took place at initial diagnosis, before any treatment.

This clonotype came up many times. Its specificity is not known. Certain patients, namely those with other autoimmune diseases, uncontrolled infections, pregnancy or lactation, were excluded. The source of the PBMCs was around 10 ml of fresh peripheral blood. Germline CDR1 SGDLS, CDR2 YYNGEE. Trimming left V 0 bases short and J 1 base short, with 10 bases between. The CDR3 is 15 amino acids. Study results and caveats: Blood contained most expanded thyroid clonotypes exceeding 0.001 frequency.

From RNA, the CDR3 regions of TCR beta chains were amplified and sequenced. Scientists carried out first-round RT-PCR using HTBI primers and then a second-round multiplex PCR. TCRdb re-derived calls from the multiplex PCR reads in MiXCR, one entry per CDR3 protein. This table holds about 740,000 distinct CDR3 sequences, 40% found once. The material sequenced was peripheral blood. The source is an adult man with Graves' ophthalmopathy. The chain has TRBV9 and TRBJ1-1; D might be TRBD1 (5 bases). The CDR3 nucleotides read TGTGCCAGCAGCGTAGAGGGACGGCCGAACACTGAAGCTTTCTTT. It specifies CASSVEGRPNTEAFF.